This T cell receptor beta chain was obtained from a study of T-cell memory formation after mild COVID-19. Findings and limits, study-wide: The second-wave clones peaking on day 37 were not confirmed as SARS-CoV-2-specific. There was a balanced CD4/CD8 profile in clones contracting day 15 to 85, and later expanders leaned CD4+.

Notes on this clonotype: Antigen specificity is unknown.

5'RACE primed at constant segments yielded TCR alpha and TCR beta cDNA libraries bearing sample barcodes and UMIs. One entry per CDR3 protein results from TCRdb running MiXCR on the 5' RACE reads. This sample has 250,000 to 300,000 distinct CDR3 sequences, with under 8.5% found just once. The germline gives CDR1 SGHTA, CDR2 FQGNSA. Trimming cost V 2 bases and J 0 bases, with 13 bases left between them. The CDR3 covers 16 residues. Sample: PBMCs or a T cell subset sorted from them (not recorded which). The gene calls are TRBV7-2 and TRBJ2-5; D ambiguous. The sequence came from a man aged 18 to 29 who had mild COVID-19 (a few samples of this study predate the infection). Cell type and time point are not known. CDR3 nucleotides: TGTGCCAGCAGCTTACGAAACAGCCGATACCAAGAGACCCAGTACTTC. It specifies CASSLRNSRYQETQYF.